The clone carrying this TCR beta chain is labeled as medium-sized (0.01 to 0.1%). The antigen is not known. This CDR3 spans 13 amino acids. Between the trimmed V and J ends, which lost 5 bases and 3 bases, there was a span of 11 bases. Germline-derived CDR1 and CDR2 are MDHEN and SYDVKM. The data were obtained in a study of glioma-infiltrating T cells. Study results and caveats: Non-neoplastic patients had below-expected tissue-blood divergence, while all gliomas exceeded expectation.

Using RNA template, CDR3s of TCR alpha and beta were amplified with iRepertoire arm-PCR. TCRdb reprocessed the multiplex PCR reads via MiXCR and lists one record per CDR3 protein. The sample has 4,500 to 7,000 distinct CDR3 sequences; 35% to 45% are singletons. The J gene is TRBJ2-7, the V gene TRBV28; no firm D call. The specimen sequenced was glioma tissue, nonneoplastic brain tissue, or PBMCs (not recorded which). The source of this sequence is a human donor with low-grade glioma or glioblastoma, undergoing nonglioma brain surgery, or in good health (not recorded which). The CDR3 loop is CASSQPGLYEQYF. In nucleotides, the CDR3 is TGTGCCAGCAGTCAACCGGGCCTCTACGAGCAGTACTTC. The whole variable domain, remainder taken from reference TRBV28 and TRBJ2-7, is DVKVTQSSRYLVKRTGEKVFLECVQDMDHENMFWYRQDPGLGLRLIYFSYDVKMKEKGDIPEGYSVSREKKERFSLILESASTNQTSMYLCASSQPGLYEQYFGPGTRLTVT.